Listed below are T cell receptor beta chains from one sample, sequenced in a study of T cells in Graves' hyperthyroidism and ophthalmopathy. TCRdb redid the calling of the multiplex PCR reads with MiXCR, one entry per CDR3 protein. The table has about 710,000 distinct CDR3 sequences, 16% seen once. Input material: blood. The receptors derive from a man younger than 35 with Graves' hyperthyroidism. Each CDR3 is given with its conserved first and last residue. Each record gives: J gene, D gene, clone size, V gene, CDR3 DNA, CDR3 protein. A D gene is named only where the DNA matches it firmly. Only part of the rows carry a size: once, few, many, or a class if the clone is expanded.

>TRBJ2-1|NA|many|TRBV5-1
TGCGCCAGCAGCTTAACGGTTACCTCCTACAATGAGCAGTTCTTC
CASSLTVTSYNEQFF
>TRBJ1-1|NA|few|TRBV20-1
TGCAGTGCAAGCGACCCCGGATCCGGGGGTGCTGAAGCTTTCTTT
CSASDPGSGGAEAFF
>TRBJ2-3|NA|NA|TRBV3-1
TGTGCCAGCAGCCCAAGCGAGGGGACGCAGTATTTT
CASSPSEGTQYF
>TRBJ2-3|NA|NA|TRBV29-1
TGCAGCGTGAAGGGATTTTCTAGCACAGATACGCAGTATTTT
CSVKGFSSTDTQYF
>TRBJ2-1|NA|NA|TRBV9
TGTGCCAGCAGCGTTCGTTCCCTGGGTAATGAGCAGTTCTTC
CASSVRSLGNEQFF
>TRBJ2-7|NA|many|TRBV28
TGTGCCAGCAGTTTAGGGAACTCCTACGAGCAGTACTTC
CASSLGNSYEQYF
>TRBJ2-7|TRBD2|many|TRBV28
TGTGCCAGCAGTTTCGTCAGGCGGGGGGGGGGTTACGAGCAGTACTTC
CASSFVRRGGGYEQYF
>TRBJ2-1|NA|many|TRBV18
TGTGCCAGCTCACCCGGACGGAATGAGCAGTTCTTC
CASSPGRNEQFF
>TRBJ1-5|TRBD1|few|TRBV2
TGTGCCAGCAAAAGGACAGGGGGGATTCAGCCCCAGCATTTT
CASKRTGGIQPQHF
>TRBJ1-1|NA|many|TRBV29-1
TGCAGCGCCCGCCATGGGGGGAACACTGAAGCTTTCTTT
CSARHGGNTEAFF
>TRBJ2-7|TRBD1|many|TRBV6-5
TGTGCCAGCAGTTACACGACAGGGGTGATCTCCTACGAGCAGTACTTC
CASSYTTGVISYEQYF
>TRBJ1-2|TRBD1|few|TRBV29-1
TGCAGCGTGCCTTCCCTTTCCGAAGACAGGGGTTACGGCTACACCTTC
CSVPSLSEDRGYGYTF
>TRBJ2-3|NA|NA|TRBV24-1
TGTGCCACCAGTGACCCCCGGGACGGGTTCACAGATACGCAGTATTTT
CATSDPRDGFTDTQYF
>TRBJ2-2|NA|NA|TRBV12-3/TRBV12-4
TGTGCCAGCAGCACGACAGCGAACACCGGGGAGCTGTTTTTT
CASSTTANTGELFF
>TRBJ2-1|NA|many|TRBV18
TGTGCCAGCTCACCGTCTTCCAGGGACGATGAGCAGTTCTTC
CASSPSSRDDEQFF
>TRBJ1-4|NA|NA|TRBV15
TGTGCCACCAGCAGAGTGGCAGGCGAAAAACTGTTTTTT
CATSRVAGEKLFF
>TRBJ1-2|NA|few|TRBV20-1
TGCAGTGCTAGAGATAGTAGGAGGGTAGATGGCTACACCTTC
CSARDSRRVDGYTF
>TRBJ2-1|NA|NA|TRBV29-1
TGCAGCGGACTACTAAATGAGCAGTTCTTC
CSGLLNEQFF
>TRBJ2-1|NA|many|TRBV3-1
TGTGCCAGCAGCCAAGTACTGGGCCTCGTGGGCGCGAAGGTTGGCAATGAGCAGTTCTTC
CASSQVLGLVGAKVGNEQFF
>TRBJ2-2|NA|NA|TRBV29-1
TGCAGCGTTCTGAAAACCGGGGAGCTGTTTTTT
CSVLKTGELFF